This TCR beta chain stems from a study of cytomegalovirus exposure and HLA in healthy donors. The study's findings and limits: Serostatus for CMV was the only available immune exposure information. When analyzed later, a missense DCLRE1C variant was found to be linked to TCR beta V- and J-gene trimming.

Note on this clone: Antigen unknown.

Amplification used 60 Vbeta primers and 13 Jbeta primers. TCRdb's table, derived via immunoSEQ multiplex PCR, lists solely in-frame clones and lacks some. The sample has roughly 60,000 clones; 77% are singletons. The receptor was derived from a woman aged 40 to 50 in good health and CMV-seropositive. The sequencing sample was made of PBMCs.

Written as DNA, the CDR3 is TGTGCCAGCAGCTTACCCGGGGGATCCTACGAGCAGTACTTC. Translating it yields CASSLPGGSYEQYF. The V and J genes are TRBV7-2 and TRBJ2-7; possible D gene TRBD2, 6 bases. Germline lookup yields CDR1 SGHTA and CDR2 FQGNSA. The V and J ends lost 2 bases and 1 base respectively, with 9 bases between them. This CDR3 is built from 14 residues.